This TCR beta chain was captured by sequencing in a study (dated by TCRdb to 2022 to 2024). TCR beta chain repertoires were profiled by survey-level sequencing on the immunoSEQ platform. Regarding the original processing steps: CDR3 amino acid length spectratypes and V-J pairing frequencies were compared, and repertoire diversity was measured with the inverse Simpson index. Clonotypes specific to SARS-CoV-2, CMV, influenza A and EBV were annotated by matching TCR beta CDR3 sequences against VDJdb. What TCRdb holds here is the immuneACCESS table cut down to in-frame rearrangements. Part of the clones is not present; checked against another copy, under half of the missing clones reflect an unresolved V gene, and the others are unexplained. V and J calls and clone size are given by that table; D and trimming were obtained from the DNA. The sample contains roughly 68,000 clones, roughly 95% of them found a single time. Of the sample, roughly 4.6% falls within the top ten clones.

Overall study outcomes, separate from this receptor: According to the authors, more investigation is needed, including longitudinal sampling and evaluation of a control group.

PBMCs were isolated from peripheral blood, and TCR beta sequencing was performed on genomic DNA from unsorted PBMCs. As to this clone: Its recognized antigen is unknown. No base quality information exists; no much larger clone differs at one position.

V is shortened by 1 base, J by 1 base, and the region joining them spans 13 bases. The CDR3 runs 16 amino acids, cysteine and phenylalanine included. The kept DNA is CDR3 alone, 48 bases in frame from the first base. CDR1 LGHNA and CDR2 YSLEER were looked up in the germline V gene. The receptor's source is a man aged 40-49 years with rheumatoid arthritis. Sequenced: PBMCs. Recombination joined TRBV4-3 with TRBJ1-1, with no confident D gene call. The base sequence is TGCGCCAGCAGCCAAGCCCGAGGGCTGGGGAACACTGAAGCTTTCTTT. The resulting protein is CASSQARGLGNTEAFF.